Shown below are 11 T cell receptor beta chains from a single sample sequenced in a study of OX40 agonist ivuxolimab in advanced cancers. The protocol was immunoSEQ multiplex PCR, while the TCRdb copy is restricted to in-frame clones and leaves out a portion. The sample shows 55,000 to 80,000 clones, almost 85% of them seen only once. Sequences were derived from CD4+ or CD8+ T cells sorted from blood, sampled in a trial of the OX40 agonist ivuxolimab. These TCRs come from an adult with an advanced solid tumor such as melanoma, head and neck, liver or kidney cancer.

The chain is built from TRBV30 and TRBJ1-2, with D unresolved. CDR3 length: 15 amino acids. Between the trimmed V and J ends, which lost 3 bases and 2 bases, there was a span of 16 bases. Germline-derived CDR1 and CDR2 are GTSNPN and SVGIG (reference sequence). Here the CDR3 DNA reads TGTGCCTGGAGACCTCCCTCCGCAGCGAACTATGGCTACACCTTC. This gives the protein CAWRPPSAANYGYTF.

The chain recombines TRBV4-1 with TRBJ2-4; 9 bases fit TRBD2. Germline trimming cut 0 bases from V and 7 bases from J; bases unmatched to any gene: 7. The CDR3 spans 16 residues. CDR1 is MGHRA, CDR2 YSYEKL, per germline. Here the CDR3 DNA reads TGCGCCAGCAGCCAAGAGCCTGGGCGGGAGGGGAACATTCAGTACTTC. It codes for CASSQEPGREGNIQYF.

J is TRBJ2-7 and V is TRBV5-8; possible D gene TRBD1, 5 bases. Germline V gives CDR1 SGHTS, CDR2 YDEGEE. With 3 bases removed from V and 1 base from J, the gap between germline ends came to 20 bases. CDR3 length: 17 residues. In DNA form, the CDR3 reads TGTGCCAGCAGCTCCAAAACAGGTTACGTAAGGTCCTACGAGCAGTACTTC. This encodes CASSSKTGYVRSYEQYF.

Turning to this clone: At one end, the junction sequence differs from germline, possibly due to a read error. The CDR3 nucleotides are TGCAGTGGTGGACAGGGGATGGTGGGGTTC. Translating gives CSGGQGMVGF. The V and J genes are TRBV20-1 and TRBJ1-2, with 9 positions matching TRBD1. The CDR3 spans 10 residues. Germline V gives CDR1 DFQATT, CDR2 SNEGSKA (reference sequence).

The V gene is TRBV11-2, the J gene TRBJ2-5; 7 positions agree with TRBD1. Germline V gene data show CDR1 as SGHAT and CDR2 as FQNNGV. The ends lost 2 bases at V and 5 bases at J; junction bases unmatched: 8. This CDR3 has 15 residues. CDR3 nucleotide sequence: TGTGCCAGCAGCTTACAAGGGACAGAGAGGGAGACCCAGTACTTC. The encoded protein is CASSLQGTERETQYF. The variable domain in full, completed from reference TRBV11-2 and TRBJ2-5, reads EAGVAQSPRYKIIEKRQSVAFWCNPISGHATLYWYQQILGQGPKLLIQFQNNGVVDDSQLPKDRFSAERLKGVDSTLKIQPAKLEDSAVYLCASSLQGTERETQYFGPGTRLLVL.

The table lists this clone with a few counts. The chain uses TRBV2 and TRBJ1-2, with a tentative D call TRBD1 (5 bases). The V gene's germline CDR1 is SNHLY and CDR2 FYNNEI. Trimming cost V 6 bases and J 5 bases, with 10 bases left between them. This CDR3 contains 12 residues. CDR3 sequence: CASRPGGYGYTF. CDR3 bases: TGTGCCAGCAGGCCGGGGGGTTATGGCTACACCTTC.

V and J are TRBV9 and TRBJ1-1; a weak D match, TRBD1 (5 bases). CDR3 length: 17 residues. With 3 bases removed from V and 2 bases from J, the gap between germline ends came to 20 bases. The germline gives CDR1 SGDLS, CDR2 YYNGEE. The CDR3 region is CASSEMHGQTVNTEAFF. The DNA of the CDR3 is TGTGCCAGCAGCGAGATGCATGGGCAGACAGTCAACACTGAAGCTTTCTTT. The whole variable domain, remainder taken from reference TRBV9 and TRBJ1-1, is DSGVTQTPKHLITATGQRVTLRCSPRSGDLSVYWYQQSLDQGLQFLIQYYNGEERAKGNILERFSAQQFPDLHSELNLSSLELGDSALYFCASSEMHGQTVNTEAFFGQGTRLTVV.

The chain uses TRBV19 and TRBJ1-4; 8 nucleotides agree with TRBD1. Germline V gene sequence: CDR1 LNHDA, CDR2 SQIVND (reference sequence). Unmatched junction bases numbered 7, after V lost 4 bases and J lost 0 bases. CDR3 length equals 17 residues. CDR3 nucleotides: TGTGCCAGTAGTACTTTGACAGGGGATCCAACTAATGAAAAACTGTTTTTT. The encoded protein is CASSTLTGDPTNEKLFF.

The CDR3 protein is CASSLGYRAGGPSYGYTF. The CDR3 bases are TGTGCCAGCAGCTTGGGTTATCGGGCAGGAGGTCCCTCCTATGGCTACACCTTC. The chain carries TRBV5-6 and TRBJ1-2; D is undetermined. The V and J ends lost 0 bases and 4 bases respectively, with 22 bases between them. The germline V gene encodes CDR1 SGHDT and CDR2 YYEEEE. This CDR3 comprises 18 residues.

The chain combines TRBV7-6 with TRBJ2-2; TRBD1 matches at 8 bases. CDR3 length: 15 residues. The germline V gene has CDR1 SGHVS and CDR2 FNYEAQ. J lost 0 bases, V lost 5 bases, and 2 bases had no gene match. The CDR3 DNA reads as TGTGCCAGCAGCCGGACAGGGACGAACACCGGGGAGCTGTTTTTT. It translates to CASSRTGTNTGELFF.

This chain uses TRBV7-9 with TRBJ2-1, with 9 bases fitting TRBD2. V was clipped by 1 base and J by 1 base; unmatched bases: 11. Germline V CDR1 and CDR2: SEHNR, FQNEAQ (reference sequence). This CDR3 region has 19 residues. The CDR3 here is CASSLGIAGAGSSYNEQFF. CDR3 coding DNA: TGTGCCAGCAGCTTAGGGATAGCGGGAGCGGGTTCGTCCTACAATGAGCAGTTCTTC. The full variable domain, with the rest looked up from reference TRBV7-9 and TRBJ2-1, is DTGVSQNPRHKITKRGQNVTFRCDPISEHNRLYWYRQTLGQGPEFLTYFQNEAQLEKSRLLSDRFSAERPKGSFSTLEIQRTEQGDSAMYLCASSLGIAGAGSSYNEQFFGPGTRLTVL.